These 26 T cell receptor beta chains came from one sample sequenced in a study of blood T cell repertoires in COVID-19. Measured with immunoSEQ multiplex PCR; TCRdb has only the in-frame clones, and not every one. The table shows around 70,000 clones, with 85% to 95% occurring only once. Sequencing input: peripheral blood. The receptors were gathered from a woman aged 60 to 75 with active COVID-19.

The CDR3 protein is CASSDASGTGELFF. In DNA form, the CDR3 reads TGTGCCAGCAGTGACGCTAGCGGCACCGGGGAGCTGTTTTTT. This rearrangement joins TRBV6-4 to TRBJ2-2; 7 nucleotides match TRBD2. V trimming: 2 bases; J trimming: 4 bases; junction bases outside the gene matches: 1. Germline CDR1 MRHNA, CDR2 SNTAGT. The CDR3 extends over 14 amino acids.

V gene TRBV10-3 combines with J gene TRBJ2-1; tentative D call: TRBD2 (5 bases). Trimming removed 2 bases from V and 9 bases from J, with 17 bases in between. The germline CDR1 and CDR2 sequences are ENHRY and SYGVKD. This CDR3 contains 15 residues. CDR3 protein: CAISEVSGSEGEQFF. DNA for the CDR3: TGTGCCATCAGTGAGGTCTCGGGATCAGAAGGTGAGCAGTTCTTC.

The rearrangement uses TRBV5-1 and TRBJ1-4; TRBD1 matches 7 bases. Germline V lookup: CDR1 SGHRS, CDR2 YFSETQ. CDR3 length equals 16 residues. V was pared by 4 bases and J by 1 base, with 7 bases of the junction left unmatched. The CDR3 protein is CASSRGTVRTNEKLFF. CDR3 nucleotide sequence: TGCGCCAGCAGCCGGGGGACAGTTCGAACTAATGAAAAACTGTTTTTT. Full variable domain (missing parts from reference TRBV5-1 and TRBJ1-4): KAGVTQTPRYLIKTRGQQVTLSCSPISGHRSVSWYQQTPGQGLQFLFEYFSETQRNKGNFPGRFSGRQFSNSRSEMNVSTLELGDSALYLCASSRGTVRTNEKLFFGSGTQLSVL.

The DNA for the CDR3 is TGTGCCAGCAGCGTCCGAGCGGGTACCTACAATGAGCAGTTCTTC. Its translation: CASSVRAGTYNEQFF. The chain combines TRBV7-9 with TRBJ2-1; tentative D call: TRBD2 (6 bases). V gave up 5 bases and J gave up 2 bases, with 13 bases separating them. The CDR3 totals 15 residues. The germline gives CDR1 SEHNR, CDR2 FQNEAQ (reference sequence).

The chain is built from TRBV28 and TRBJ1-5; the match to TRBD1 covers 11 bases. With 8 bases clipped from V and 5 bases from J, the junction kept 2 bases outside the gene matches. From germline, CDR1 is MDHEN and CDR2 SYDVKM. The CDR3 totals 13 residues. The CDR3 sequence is CASWTGGHQPQHF. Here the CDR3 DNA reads TGTGCCAGCTGGACAGGGGGCCATCAGCCCCAGCATTTT.

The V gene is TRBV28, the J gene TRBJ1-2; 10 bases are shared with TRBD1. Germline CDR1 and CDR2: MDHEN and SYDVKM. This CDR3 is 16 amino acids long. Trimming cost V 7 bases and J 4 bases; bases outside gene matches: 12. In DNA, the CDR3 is TGTGCCAGCATGGTTGAGGGGGGGACAGGGGCCTATGGCTACACCTTC. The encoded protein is CASMVEGGTGAYGYTF.

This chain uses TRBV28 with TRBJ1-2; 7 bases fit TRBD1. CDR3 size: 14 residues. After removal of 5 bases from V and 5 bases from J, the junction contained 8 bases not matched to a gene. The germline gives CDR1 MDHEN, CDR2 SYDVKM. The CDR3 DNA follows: TGTGCCAGCAGTCCGACAGGGTTTCGATATGGCTACACCTTC. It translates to CASSPTGFRYGYTF.

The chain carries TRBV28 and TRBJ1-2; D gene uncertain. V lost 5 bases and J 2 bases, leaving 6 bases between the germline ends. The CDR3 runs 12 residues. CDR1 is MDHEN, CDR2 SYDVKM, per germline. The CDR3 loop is CASSLGNYGYTF. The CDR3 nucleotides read TGTGCCAGCAGTCTAGGAAACTATGGCTACACCTTC.

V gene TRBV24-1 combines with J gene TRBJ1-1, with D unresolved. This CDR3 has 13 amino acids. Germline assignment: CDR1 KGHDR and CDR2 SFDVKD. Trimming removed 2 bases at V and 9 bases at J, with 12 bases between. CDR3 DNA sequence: TGTGCCACCAGTGATTCGGGGATCGGACAAGCTTTCTTT. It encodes CATSDSGIGQAFF.

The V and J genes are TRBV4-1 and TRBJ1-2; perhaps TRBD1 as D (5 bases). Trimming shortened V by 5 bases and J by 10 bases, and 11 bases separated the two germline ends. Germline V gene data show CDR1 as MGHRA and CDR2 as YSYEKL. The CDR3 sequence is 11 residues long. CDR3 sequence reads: CASSLQDYYTF. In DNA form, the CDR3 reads TGCGCCAGCAGCTTACAGGACTACTACACCTTC.

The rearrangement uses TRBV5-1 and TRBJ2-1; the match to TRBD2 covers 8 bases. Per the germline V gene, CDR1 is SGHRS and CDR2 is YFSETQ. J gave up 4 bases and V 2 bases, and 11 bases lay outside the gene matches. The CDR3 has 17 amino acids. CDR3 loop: CASSFRNPGGPYNEQFF. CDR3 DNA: TGCGCCAGCAGCTTTCGTAATCCGGGAGGGCCATACAATGAGCAGTTCTTC.

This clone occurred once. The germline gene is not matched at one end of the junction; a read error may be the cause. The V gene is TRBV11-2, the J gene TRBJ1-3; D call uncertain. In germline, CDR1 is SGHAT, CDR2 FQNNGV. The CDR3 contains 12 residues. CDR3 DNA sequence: TGTGCCAGCAGCCCCTTTGGAGACACCATATATTTT. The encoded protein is CASSPFGDTIYF.

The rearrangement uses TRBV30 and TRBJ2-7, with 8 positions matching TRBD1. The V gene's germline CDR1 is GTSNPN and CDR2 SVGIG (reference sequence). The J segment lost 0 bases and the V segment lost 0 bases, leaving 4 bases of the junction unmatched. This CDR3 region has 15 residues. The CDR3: CAWSVHRGSSYEQYF. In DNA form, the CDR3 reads TGTGCCTGGAGTGTCCACAGGGGGAGCTCCTACGAGCAGTACTTC.

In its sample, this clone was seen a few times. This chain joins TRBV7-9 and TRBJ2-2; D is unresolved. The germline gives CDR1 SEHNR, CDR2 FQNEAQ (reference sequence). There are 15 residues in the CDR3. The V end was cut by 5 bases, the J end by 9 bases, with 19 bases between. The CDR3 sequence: CASSPSLYGTRELFF. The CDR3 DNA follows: TGTGCCAGCAGCCCCTCCCTCTACGGTACCAGGGAGCTGTTTTTT.

CDR3 amino acids: CASSWWGLADNEQFF. The CDR3 coding sequence is TGTGCCAGCAGCTGGTGGGGGCTAGCGGACAATGAGCAGTTCTTC. The rearrangement uses TRBV7-2 and TRBJ2-1, with D possibly matching TRBD2 (7 bases). The germline CDR1 and CDR2 sequences are SGHTA and FQGNSA. Between the trimmed V and J ends, which lost 4 bases and 5 bases, there was a span of 15 bases. There are 15 residues in the CDR3.

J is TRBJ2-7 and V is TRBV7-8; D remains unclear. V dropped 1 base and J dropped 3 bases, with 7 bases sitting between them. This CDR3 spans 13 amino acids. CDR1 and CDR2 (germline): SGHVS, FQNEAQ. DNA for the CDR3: TGTGCCAGCAGCTTAGGTATCAGCTACGAGCAGTACTTC. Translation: CASSLGISYEQYF.

CDR3 sequence (DNA): TGTGCCAGTTGGGGGGACAGGGGCTACGAGCAGTACTTC. This translates into CASWGDRGYEQYF. The rearrangement joins TRBV27 to TRBJ2-7; TRBD1 matches at 10 bases. CDR1 MNHEY and CDR2 SMNVEV come from the germline V gene (reference sequence). J gave up 3 bases and V 9 bases, and 5 bases lay outside the gene matches. This CDR3 has 13 residues.

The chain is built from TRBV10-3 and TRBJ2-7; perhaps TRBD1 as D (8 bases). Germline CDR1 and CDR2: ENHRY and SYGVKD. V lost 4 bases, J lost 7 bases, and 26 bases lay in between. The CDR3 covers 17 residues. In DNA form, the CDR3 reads TGTGCCATCAGTGCCCCCGGGGGGACAGGAGGTTCTCGGGAGCAGTACTTC. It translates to CAISAPGGTGGSREQYF.

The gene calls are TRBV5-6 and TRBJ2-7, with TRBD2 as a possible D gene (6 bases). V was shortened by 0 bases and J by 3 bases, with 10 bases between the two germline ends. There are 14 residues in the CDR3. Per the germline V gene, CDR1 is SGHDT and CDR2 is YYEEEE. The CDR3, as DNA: TGTGCCAGCAGCTTGGGGGACTCCCTCTACGAGCAGTACTTC. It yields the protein CASSLGDSLYEQYF.

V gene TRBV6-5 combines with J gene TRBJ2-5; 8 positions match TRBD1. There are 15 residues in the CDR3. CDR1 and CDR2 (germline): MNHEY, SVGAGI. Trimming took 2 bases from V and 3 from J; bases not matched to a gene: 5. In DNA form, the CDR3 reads TGTGCCAGCAGTTACCCTGGACAGGGCGAAGAGACCCAGTACTTC. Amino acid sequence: CASSYPGQGEETQYF.

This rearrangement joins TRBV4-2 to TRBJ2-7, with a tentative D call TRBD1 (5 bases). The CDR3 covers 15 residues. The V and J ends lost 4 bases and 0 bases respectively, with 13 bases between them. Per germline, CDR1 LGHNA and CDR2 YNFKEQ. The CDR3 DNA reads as TGTGCCAGCAGCCCTCGACAGCTCCTCTCCTACGAGCAGTACTTC. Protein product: CASSPRQLLSYEQYF.

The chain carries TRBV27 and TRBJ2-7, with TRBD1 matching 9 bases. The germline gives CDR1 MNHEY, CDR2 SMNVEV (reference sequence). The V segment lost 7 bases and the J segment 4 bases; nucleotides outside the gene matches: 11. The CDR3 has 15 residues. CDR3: CASTPLGTGKYEQYF. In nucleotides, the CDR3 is TGTGCCAGCACTCCGCTGGGGACAGGGAAATACGAGCAGTACTTC.

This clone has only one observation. In nucleotides, the CDR3 is TGCGCCAGCAGCAGACTAGCGGGAGGAACCTACGAGCAGTACTTC. Encoded protein: CASSRLAGGTYEQYF. This chain uses TRBV5-1 with TRBJ2-7; 13 bases align to TRBD2. This CDR3 contains 15 residues. V was clipped by 4 bases and J by 2 bases; unmatched bases: 3. Germline loops: CDR1 SGHRS, CDR2 YFSETQ.

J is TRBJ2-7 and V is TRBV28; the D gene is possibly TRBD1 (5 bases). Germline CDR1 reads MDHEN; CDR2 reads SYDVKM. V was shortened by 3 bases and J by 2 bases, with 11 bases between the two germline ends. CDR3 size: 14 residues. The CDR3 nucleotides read TGTGCCAGCAGTTTGGCAGGGAAAACCTACGAGCAGTACTTC. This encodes CASSLAGKTYEQYF.

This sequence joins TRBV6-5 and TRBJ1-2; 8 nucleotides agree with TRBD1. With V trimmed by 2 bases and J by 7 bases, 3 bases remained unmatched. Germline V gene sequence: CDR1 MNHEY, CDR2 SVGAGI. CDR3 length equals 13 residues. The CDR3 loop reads CASSYRTGSGYTF. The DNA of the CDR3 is TGTGCCAGCAGTTACAGGACAGGGAGTGGCTACACCTTC.

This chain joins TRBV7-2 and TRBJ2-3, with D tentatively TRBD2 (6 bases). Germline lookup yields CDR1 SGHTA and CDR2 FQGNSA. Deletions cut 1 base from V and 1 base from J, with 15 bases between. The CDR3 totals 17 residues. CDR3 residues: CASSLVPISSGTDTQYF. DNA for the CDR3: TGTGCCAGCAGCTTAGTGCCTATATCTAGCGGCACAGATACGCAGTATTTT. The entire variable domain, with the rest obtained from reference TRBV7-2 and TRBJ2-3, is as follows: GAGVSQSPSNKVTEKGKDVELRCDPISGHTALYWYRQSLGQGLEFLIYFQGNSAPDKSGLPSDRFSAERTGGSVSTLTIQRTQQEDSAVYLCASSLVPISSGTDTQYFGPGTRLTVL.